The subject of this entry is one T cell receptor (beta chain). These data belong to a study of blood T cell repertoires in COVID-19. In the study overall: Nucleic acid was either cDNA or gDNA, and it came from T cells, B-cell-depleted T cells, or PBMCs.

This CDR3 spans 14 amino acids. Germline V gives CDR1 SGHTS, CDR2 YDEGEE. Deletions cut 2 bases from V and 6 bases from J, with 14 bases between. Under the authors' procedure: Nucleated cell number was recorded as an estimate derived from reference gene primer amplification. TCRdb's copy holds only in-frame clones and misses some; the assay was immunoSEQ multiplex PCR. The DNA was the basis for D and trimming; V, J and clone size are from that table. The sample has over 350,000 clones; roughly nine tenths are singletons. The specimen sequenced was PBMCs or T cells enriched from blood (not recorded which). This chain uses TRBV5-8 with TRBJ1-1, with D tentatively TRBD1 (6 bases). This clonotype was sampled from a woman between 18 and 29 years old with acute COVID-19. The CDR3 here is CASSLSGDFPEAFF. The CDR3 bases are TGTGCCAGCAGCTTATCAGGGGATTTCCCTGAAGCTTTCTTT. Together with reference TRBV5-8 and TRBJ1-1, the CDR3 gives the full variable domain: EAGVTQSPTHLIKTRGQQATLRCSPISGHTSVYWYQQALGLGLQFLLWYDEGEERNRGNFPPRFSGRQFPNYSSELNVNALELEDSALYLCASSLSGDFPEAFFGQGTRLTVV.